Presented here are 6 T cell receptor beta chains from one specimen sequenced in a study of T cells in Graves' hyperthyroidism and ophthalmopathy. TCR beta CDR3 regions were amplified from RNA. The HTBI primer set served for first-round RT-PCR of the TCR CDR3. TCRdb reprocessed the multiplex PCR reads with MiXCR, giving one entry per CDR3 protein. This table holds about 640,000 distinct CDR3 sequences, roughly 15% found once. Sample: blood. These receptors came from a woman aged 45-59 years with Graves' ophthalmopathy.

The V gene is TRBV5-4, the J gene TRBJ2-5, with 10 bases fitting TRBD1. Germline CDR1 and CDR2: SGHNT and YYREEE (reference sequence). Trimming removed 5 bases from V and 1 base from J; junction bases left unmatched: 20. The CDR3 consists of 20 residues. The CDR3 is CASSRFLGQGLQRRQETQYF. The CDR3 DNA reads TGTGCCAGCAGTCGATTTTTGGGACAGGGGTTGCAGAGACGCCAAGAGACCCAGTACTTC.

This clonotype was seen only a few times. The CDR3: CASSFQGLNEKLFF. The CDR3, as DNA: TGTGCCAGCAGCTTCCAGGGGTTGAATGAAAAACTGTTTTTT. The chain links TRBV7-9 to TRBJ1-4; a possible D gene is TRBD1 (6 bases). Germline-derived CDR1 and CDR2 are SEHNR and FQNEAQ (reference sequence). V lost 3 bases and J lost 5, with 10 bases in between. The CDR3 covers 14 residues.

The rearrangement joins TRBV19 to TRBJ2-1; D is ambiguous. V dropped 1 base and J dropped 8 bases, with 15 bases sitting between them. This CDR3 contains 15 residues. Per the germline V gene, CDR1 is LNHDA and CDR2 is SQIVND (reference sequence). The CDR3 DNA reads as TGTGCCAGTAGTATAGCCCACGACCTGTCCCATGAGCAGTTCTTC. This sequence encodes CASSIAHDLSHEQFF. Drawing the rest from reference TRBV19 and TRBJ2-1, the complete variable domain is DGGITQSPKYLFRKEGQNVTLSCEQNLNHDAMYWYRQDPGQGLRLIYYSQIVNDFQKGDIAEGYSVSREKKESFPLTVTSAQKNPTAFYLCASSIAHDLSHEQFFGPGTRLTVL.

The table lists this clonotype with many counts. The rearrangement links TRBV27 to TRBJ2-1, with 10 bases identical to TRBD1. V lost 1 base and J lost 9; bases outside the gene matches: 15. CDR3 size: 18 residues. CDR1 and CDR2 from the germline V gene are MNHEY and SMNVEV (reference sequence). CDR3 DNA: TGTGCCAGCAGTTTATTTGGAGTTATTGGGACAGGGGTTGGTGAGCAGTTCTTC. Translation gives CASSLFGVIGTGVGEQFF.

This clonotype occurred a few times. The chain carries TRBV20-1 and TRBJ2-7; 10 nucleotides align to TRBD1. The length of the CDR3 is 16 residues. With V trimmed by 0 bases and J by 3 bases, 8 bases remained unmatched. The germline gives CDR1 DFQATT, CDR2 SNEGSKA (reference sequence). CDR3 nucleotide sequence: TGCAGTGCTAGAGAAATAGGGGACAGGGGAATCTACGAGCAGTACTTC. This translates into CSAREIGDRGIYEQYF.

The CDR3, as DNA: TGTGCCAGCAGTGAAGCGCCCGGGCTCGGCGGAAACACCATATATTTT. Its translation: CASSEAPGLGGNTIYF. The rearrangement links TRBV6-1 to TRBJ1-3; no definite D call. CDR1 is MNHNS and CDR2 is SASEGT in the germline V gene. This CDR3 has 16 residues. Trimming left V 0 bases short and J 4 bases short, with 13 bases between.